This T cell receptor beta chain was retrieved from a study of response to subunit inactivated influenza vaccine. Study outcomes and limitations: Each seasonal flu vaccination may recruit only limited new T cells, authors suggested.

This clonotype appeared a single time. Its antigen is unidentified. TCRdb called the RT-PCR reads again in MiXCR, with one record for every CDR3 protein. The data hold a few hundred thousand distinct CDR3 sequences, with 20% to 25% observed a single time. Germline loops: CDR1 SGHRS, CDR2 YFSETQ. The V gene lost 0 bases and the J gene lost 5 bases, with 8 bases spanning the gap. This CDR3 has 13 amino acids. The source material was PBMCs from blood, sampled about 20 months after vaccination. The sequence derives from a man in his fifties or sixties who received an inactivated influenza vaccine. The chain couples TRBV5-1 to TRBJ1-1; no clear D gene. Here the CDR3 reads CASSLDAGTEAFF. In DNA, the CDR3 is TGCGCCAGCAGCTTGGATGCGGGGACTGAAGCTTTCTTT. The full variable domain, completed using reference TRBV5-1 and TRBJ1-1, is KAGVTQTPRYLIKTRGQQVTLSCSPISGHRSVSWYQQTPGQGLQFLFEYFSETQRNKGNFPGRFSGRQFSNSRSEMNVSTLELGDSALYLCASSLDAGTEAFFGQGTRLTVV.